Reported below is one TCR beta chain. The specificity of this receptor is unknown. At one of its ends the junction is not consistent with the germline gene, which may arise from a read error. These data belong to a study of cytomegalovirus exposure and HLA in healthy donors (dated by TCRdb to 2016 to 2017). With respect to the entire study: An earlier analysis of some 600 of the donors reported approximately 260 Gb of sequence data and 95 million to 130 million unique TCR beta sequences obtained from about 179 million T cells. An early release that covered more than 550 HLA-typed donors contained approximately 300 gigabases of sequencing data and tens of millions of unique TCR sequences. Of the roughly 400 genotyped donors, less than 85% were placed in the genetic ancestry cluster associated with self-reported Caucasian donors. The study aimed to test whether signatures of past pathogen exposure could be identified by cataloging public T cell receptors. The T cell repertoires of some 700 subjects were profiled by immunosequencing and related to cytomegalovirus serostatus. In addition to the first cohort of hundreds of subjects, a separate validation cohort of 130 or so different subjects was used. To predict cytomegalovirus infection status, the study brought together high-throughput TCR immunosequencing, statistical association of individual TCRs with disease status, and machine learning. To study patterns of TCR occurrence, a later analysis re-analyzed previously published TCR beta repertoires from just over 650 donors and added high-resolution HLA genotyping. In the later analysis, no new phenotypic data were used to find candidate immune exposures; instead, reliance was placed on TCR beta sequences and their occurrence across donors. An earlier analysis of some 600 of the donors applied high-throughput TCR beta sequencing to assess whether each TCR beta V gene segment acted as functional or pseudogenic. Donor age, sex, ethnicity and CMV serostatus were collected together with the repertoire data. A later genetic analysis took genome-wide SNP genotypes for about 55% of the roughly 700 donors and used that subset as a discovery cohort. All discovery cohort repertoires had been generated on a single sequencing platform. Both class I and class II loci were covered by HLA typing, at four-digit resolution. Typing coverage varied by locus: 629-630 donors for A, B, C, DRB1 and DQB1; roughly 500 for DQA1; over 600 for DPA1; more than 450 for DPB1. Because of strong linkage in the cohort, roughly five DR-DQ haplotypes were treated as single units for association and clustering. Among a few hundred genotyped donors of the cohort, an average of roughly 240,000 unique TCR beta nucleotide sequences were sequenced per donor, 15% to 20% of them non-productive.

On the study overall, not on this receptor specifically: For the cohort, immune exposure information was limited to CMV serostatus. The sequencing pipeline was judged likely to have produced a cluster of highly shared sequence variants as a technical artifact. A further reported finding was that TCR beta sequences accurately predicted the HLA-A and HLA-B alleles for most subjects in the first cohort. The authors suggested that the approach could potentially be generalized to other disease states and immunological phenotypes. Only TCR beta chains were sequenced in this cohort, and the absence of alpha or paired-chain data limited detectable features. In a later analysis, TCR association rates were found to vary across HLA loci, with the most associated TCRs seen for DRB1 alleles and the fewest for HLA-C alleles. V-gene and J-gene trimming of TCR beta chains was associated with a missense DCLRE1C variant in a later genetic analysis, and the association was replicated in an independent cohort. Because counts were too low, more than 15 rarely observed V segments, including chromosome 9 orphons, were excluded from the earlier analysis of some 590 of the donors. A later analysis reported that several top co-occurrence clusters appeared linked to parvovirus B19, influenza, CMV and Epstein-Barr virus. In vitro tests confirmed that a few of the cytomegalovirus-associated TCR beta chains recognize cytomegalovirus antigens. Linkage disequilibrium might explain the correlated functional status among segregating V segments, but an unknown experimental factor could not be excluded. When HLA alleles, especially DR and DQ, strongly co-occurred, TCR associations were difficult to assign to individual alleles. Because the 87-base-pair reads could not distinguish some IMGT-functional V segments, including TRBV6-2 and TRBV6-3, those segments were excluded. Most TCR sequences were observed very rarely across donors, whereas some public TCRs were present in many individuals. Because HLA typing was missing for some donors at each locus, association tests included only the typed subset. A later analysis found that HLA-associated TCR beta chains were more clonally expanded and had lower generation probabilities than equally common non-associated chains. In a later analysis, most CMV-associated TCR beta chains were found to appear HLA-restricted, with HLA associations seemingly driven largely by CMV exposure. In a later analysis, some 17,000 TCR beta sequences were associated with specific HLA alleles at a false discovery rate of 0.05. In both the original and validation cohorts, the classifier was reported to diagnose cytomegalovirus status with high specificity and sensitivity. Compared with the approximately 670-donor mean, donors in an Asian-associated ancestry cluster had fewer N-insertions in productive TCRs, according to a later genetic analysis. The study gave a list of about 160 TCR beta chains associated with cytomegalovirus. Presence/absence analyses assumed roughly uniform sequencing depth across donors, an assumption that may not hold. Broadly in line with IMGT annotations, most TCR beta V segments showed up in productive rearrangements about 90% or about 30% of the time in an earlier analysis of several hundred of the donors.

Measured from the cysteine to the phenylalanine, the CDR3 is 17 residues long. Kept here is only the CDR3 DNA, which spans 51 bases and is read in frame from base 1. Looking up the germline V gene (reference sequence) yields CDR1 SSHAT and CDR2 FNYEAQ. The library was obtained by the immunoSEQ multiplex PCR assay. The multiplex PCR relied on a mix of 60 forward primers for TCR Vbeta segments and 13 reverse primers for TCR Jbeta segments. The CDR3 region of rearranged TCR beta genes was amplified from genomic DNA by a multiplex PCR assay. Amplified TCR beta libraries were sequenced as 87-base-pair reads on the Illumina HiSeq System. Per the original workflow: A later analysis counted some 80 million unique TCR beta chains across the approximately 700 repertoires, and about 10 million of these chains were shared by at least two donors. Raw reads were error-corrected and collapsed into unique sequences with a nearest-neighbor algorithm that merged closely related sequences to remove PCR and sequencing errors. V, D and J gene segments were assigned by aligning CDR3 sequences to IMGT reference sequences. For a sequence to be retained, a match of at least six nucleotides was required to both a V gene segment and a J gene segment. Rearrangements were classified as productive when the CDR3 lacked stop codons and remained in frame with V and J, and all other rearrangements were classified as non-productive. CDR3 was defined by IMGT convention, running from the second conserved V-encoded cysteine to the conserved J-encoded phenylalanine. The earlier analysis of 500 to 750 of the donors excluded any sequence lacking an unambiguous match to a single V gene segment. An earlier analysis of roughly 590 of the donors called V segments functional above 56.7% productive rearrangements and segregating when the between-donor standard deviation exceeded 5%. To diagnose cytomegalovirus status from the catalog of TCR beta chain sequences, a statistical classification framework was built. In a later analysis, V and J genes were assigned by comparing TCR nucleotide sequences against IMGT/GENE-DB human TR gene sequences. The TCRdist pipeline was used in a later analysis to assign CDR3 sequences and most-parsimonious VDJ recombination scenarios. A later analysis defined each TCR beta chain by its CDR3 amino acid sequence plus V-gene family, and excluded reads lacking a unique V-gene family. To address suspected cross-contamination and a sequencing artifact, a later analysis removed roughly 640 highly shared, low-generation-probability nucleotide sequences. In a later analysis, a clonal expansion index for each public chain was calculated from normalized within-repertoire ranks of inferred template counts. In a later analysis, generation probabilities were computed using a VDJ recombination model fitted to out-of-frame rearrangements, and the results were checked against IGoR. A later analysis scored TCR-TCR, TCR-HLA and TCR-CMV co-occurrence with hypergeometric tests, applying a repertoire-size bias correction to TCR pairs. In a later analysis, false discovery rates were estimated by permuting HLA or CMV assignments 20 times. In a later analysis, co-occurring TCRs were grouped using DBSCAN, and TCRdist sequence similarity was added for clustering within HLA-allele-positive subsets. Co-occurrence clustering excluded repertoires with fewer than 30,000 or more than 120,000 public chains, plus five with anomalous nucleotide sharing. TCRdb took over this immuneACCESS table, retaining in-frame rearrangements with V and J assigned. Such tables are incomplete; in checked studies, under half of the missing clones stem from an unresolved V gene, and the remainder is unexplained. D and trimming come from the DNA, and the V and J calls and clone size come from that table. A total of 140,000 to 150,000 clones appear in this sample, approximately 80% of them only once. The ten biggest clones cover less than 5% of the sample.

The cohort was made up of around 720 healthy bone marrow donors. At the time of sampling, every cohort member was nominally healthy, though immune exposures that went unrecorded were likely present. The donor tested CMV seronegative and was one of the 352 seronegative cohort members. A peripheral blood sample was collected from each donor, and TCR beta sequencing was performed on peripheral blood mononuclear cells. Genomic DNA was extracted from the blood cell samples with the Qiagen DNeasy Blood Extraction Kit. The V and J segments used are TRBV7-7 and TRBJ2-3; 13 bases in between match TRBD2. The sequenced material came from PBMCs. This TCR was sampled from a male donor in good health and CMV-seronegative. This receptor carries the CDR3 CASSLGTSGAQADTQYF. The bases are TGTGCTAGCAGCTTAGGGACTAGCGGGGCCCAGGCAGATACGCAGTATTTT. With the rest looked up from the reference TRBV7-7 and TRBJ2-3 genes rather than sequenced, the full variable domain is GAGVSQSPRYKVTKRGQDVTLRCDPISSHATLYWYQQALGQGPEFLTYFNYEAQPDKSGLPSDRFSAERPEGSISTLTIQRTEQRDSAMYRCASSLGTSGAQADTQYFGPGTRLTVL.